Sequencing of this T cell receptor beta chain was carried out in a study of response to subunit inactivated influenza vaccine. Findings and caveats of the study: After each seasonal influenza vaccination, few new T cells are recruited, the authors suggested.

At least ten counts were recorded for this clonotype. Its antigen is currently unknown. Using its own MiXCR run on the RT-PCR reads, TCRdb lists one record per CDR3 protein. The sample holds roughly 700,000 distinct CDR3 sequences, 11% to 15% seen once. Trimming shortened V by 5 bases and J by 3 bases, and 11 bases separated the two germline ends. This CDR3 spans 14 amino acids. The origin of this receptor is a man between 50 and 59 years old who received an inactivated influenza vaccine. The sequences come from PBMCs from blood, collected 14 to 15 days before vaccination. J is TRBJ1-5 and V is TRBV12-3 or TRBV12-4; a possible D gene is TRBD1 (6 bases). The CDR3 here is CASSQQGDNQPQHF. Here the CDR3 DNA reads TGTGCCAGCAGTCAACAGGGCGACAATCAGCCCCAGCATTTT.